The clone carrying this TCR beta chain turned up a few times. As the template, RNA transcripts were used to amplify TCR beta CDR3 regions. Second-round multiplex PCR followed a first-round RT-PCR using HTBI primers. TCRdb passed the multiplex PCR reads through MiXCR, listing each CDR3 protein once. The data contain roughly 300,000 distinct CDR3 sequences, 15% to 20% of them seen just once; the ten biggest clones take up 9% to 15%. The source of the sample is a study of Graves' ophthalmopathy and Graves' hyperthyroidism. This receptor was identified in an adult man with Graves' ophthalmopathy. Sequencing used peripheral blood.

This CDR3 reads CASIGPGGTEAFF. The DNA for the CDR3 is TGTGCCAGCATAGGACCGGGCGGCACTGAAGCTTTCTTT. The V gene is TRBV6-1, the J gene TRBJ1-1, with unresolved D. CDR3 length: 13 amino acids. V dropped 7 bases and J dropped 4 bases, with 13 bases sitting between them. Germline V CDR1 and CDR2: MNHNS, SASEGT.